This entry is about one T cell receptor (beta chain). Its antigen is as yet unknown. CDR1 is SGHRS, CDR2 YFSETQ, per germline. Trimming removed 2 bases at V and 6 bases at J, with 14 bases between. The CDR3 loop spans 14 amino acids. The data are from a study of blood T cells in healthy people across ages. General observations from the study: Strong correlation linked observed beta diversity and percent naive T cells. More naive CD4+ cells and higher diversity were found in long-lived than in aged donors.

A second about 7 to 11 cycle PCR used barcoded and J-beta primers. Every molecule of cDNA carried a tag from a template-switch adaptor with 12 random nucleotides. TCRdb processed the 5' RACE reads anew with MiXCR; each CDR3 protein has one entry. The sample shows 1.2 million to 1.5 million distinct CDR3 sequences, roughly 64% of them seen only once. Specimen: blood. This clonotype was obtained from a man between 18 and 29 years old in good health. The chain has TRBV5-1 and TRBJ1-1; maybe TRBD1 (6 bases). The DNA of the CDR3 is TGCGCCAGCAGCTTCGAAGGGGGTGACTCTGAAGCTTTCTTT. Residues: CASSFEGGDSEAFF.